This TCR beta chain is drawn from a study of blood T cell repertoires in COVID-19. Per the original data handling: Reference gene primer amplification gave estimated nucleated cell counts. This table comes from immunoSEQ multiplex PCR, and its TCRdb copy is limited to in-frame clones, with some not included. Clone size and V and J calls were adopted from that table, with D and trimming inferred from the DNA. The sample contains roughly 400,000 clones, approximately 91% of which appear only once. There are 13 residues in the CDR3. The ends were cut back, 1 base at V and 10 bases at J, with 9 bases in the middle. The germline V gene has CDR1 SGDLS and CDR2 YYNGEE.

The clonotype originates from a woman aged 18-30 years who had been exposed to COVID-19. Sequencing input: PBMCs or T cells enriched from blood (not recorded which). This chain connects TRBV9 to TRBJ1-6; no clear D. The CDR3 DNA reads as TGTGCCAGCAGCGTATGGCCGAGGTCACCCCTCCACTTT. It codes for CASSVWPRSPLHF.